These T cell receptor beta chains were read from a single sample in a study of T cell responses to AZD1222 COVID-19 vaccine. Sequencing was performed with immunoSEQ multiplex PCR; in TCRdb, only in-frame clones are kept and a portion is missing. This table holds some 120,000 clones, about 90% found once. The input for sequencing was peripheral blood, taken on day 0 of MenACWY control vaccination. These receptors all stem from an adult in good health. Both conserved end residues are trimmed from each CDR3. A D gene is named only where the DNA matches it firmly.

cdr3_length d_call v_call cdr3_aa
9 NA TRBV7-9 ASSFQGPQF
14 TRBD1 TRBV5-1 ASSPGQGVLGETQY
13 TRBD1 TRBV5-1 ASSLGDRGLDTQY
14 NA TRBV2 ASSDTQVVWNTEAF
12 TRBD1 TRBV5-1 ASSDGQGLDIQY
13 NA TRBV4-2 ASSQGSGSRDTQY
14 TRBD1 TRBV24-1 ATSDPPGQGKFTQY
11 NA TRBV12-3/TRBV12-4 ASGGPNTGELF
14 NA TRBV2 ASSETAGLGGYGYT
11 NA TRBV12-3/TRBV12-4 ASSSTGYNEQF
12 NA TRBV5-5 ASSLAGVRETQY
18 TRBD1 TRBV19 ASSIQRLGSGTGGIDTQY
11 NA TRBV28 ASSNPGPQDQY
12 NA TRBV3-1/TRBV3-2 ASSQPTRAGELF
17 TRBD2 TRBV7-8 ASSIPSGSIVGAKNIQY
14 NA TRBV9 ASSVGTIGSYNEQF
14 NA TRBV4-1 ASSQSPQGTLKEQY
15 TRBD2 TRBV11-2 ASSSPRASGLQETQY
13 TRBD2 TRBV29-1 SVATTSGTYNEQF
14 NA TRBV19 ASGLTGRSYNSPLH
12 NA TRBV7-2 ASSLDSGWSEAF
14 NA TRBV28 ASRPRIRDMYTEAF
9 NA TRBV13 ASSLADTQY
12 NA TRBV27 ASRGRANTGELF
14 NA TRBV15 ATSREFGTRHNEQF
12 TRBD2 TRBV29-1 SVEGAGGAYEQY
13 NA TRBV28 ASSLWGNTLGEAF
13 TRBD2 TRBV28 ASSNPGLGSTEQY
13 NA TRBV28 ASSRHGTTQETQY
14 NA TRBV18 ASSPREANSNQPQH
13 TRBD1 TRBV4-1 ASSPAPGQGYGYT
10 NA TRBV5-4 ASSLGVTEAF
13 TRBD1 TRBV24-1 ATSDRTGTTTSMY
11 TRBD1 TRBV12-3/TRBV12-4 ASSRRQGSGYT
12 NA TRBV5-1 ASSFDGTLEKLF
15 TRBD1 TRBV7-9 ASSLDAGTGVYNEQF
14 TRBD2 TRBV2 ASGETGLAITGELF
13 NA TRBV9 ASSPTSTGLQPQH
17 TRBD2 TRBV11-2 ASSFIGVAGGPGTDTQY
12 NA TRBV20-1 SASSISATDTQY
14 TRBD2 TRBV6-5 ASSYGTSGGAGELF
12 NA TRBV10-3 AISDTADYTEAF
13 NA TRBV28 ASKFPAGDNQPQH
12 TRBD1 TRBV24-1 ATRATGENTEAF
16 TRBD2 TRBV5-1 ASSLVWTSGGPTDTQY
12 TRBD2 TRBV11-2 ASSGLAGHNEQF
14 TRBD1 TRBV18 ASSPQTGAGKDTQY
11 NA TRBV7-9 ASSLNGAYEQY
16 TRBD2 TRBV7-9 ASSSSGLAGRVRYEQY
13 NA TRBV5-1 ASSLGQMSADTQY
11 NA TRBV28 ASSLLGRETQY
14 TRBD2 TRBV6-4 ASSDSGTSGTDTQY
13 NA TRBV29-1 SVAGVESSYNEQF
10 NA TRBV19 ASGGRTDTQY
10 TRBD2 TRBV29-1 SARGGSHEQY
10 NA TRBV19 ASSPRNTEAF